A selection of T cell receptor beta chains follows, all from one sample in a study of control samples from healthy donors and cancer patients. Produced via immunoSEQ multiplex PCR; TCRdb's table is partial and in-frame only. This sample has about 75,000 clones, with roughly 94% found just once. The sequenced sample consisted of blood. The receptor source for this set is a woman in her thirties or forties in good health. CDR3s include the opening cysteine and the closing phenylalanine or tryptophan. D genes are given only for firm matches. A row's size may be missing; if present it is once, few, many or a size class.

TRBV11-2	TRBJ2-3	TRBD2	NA	TGTGCCAGCAGCTTAAGGGTAGCGGGAGTCAGCCTCGATACGCAGTATTTT	CASSLRVAGVSLDTQYF
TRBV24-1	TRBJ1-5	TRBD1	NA	TGTGCCACCAGTGATGACAGGGGGTTGAATCAGCCCCAGCATTTT	CATSDDRGLNQPQHF
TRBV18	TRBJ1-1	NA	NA	TGTGCCAGCTCACCACCCGGGACCGTTTTAGCTTTCTTT	CASSPPGTVLAFF
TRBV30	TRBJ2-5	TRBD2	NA	TGTGCCTGGAGTGACTCCGGGACTAGCGGGAGTACGAGGAAGACCCAGTACTTC	CAWSDSGTSGSTRKTQYF
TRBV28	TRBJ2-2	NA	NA	TGTGCCAGCAGTTCCCTTATGACCAGGGGCACCGGGGAGCTGTTTTTT	CASSSLMTRGTGELFF
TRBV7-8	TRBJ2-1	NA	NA	TGTGCCAGCAGCGTGGTACGAGTGGGGAATGAGCAGTTCTTC	CASSVVRVGNEQFF
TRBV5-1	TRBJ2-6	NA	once	TGCGCCAGCAGCTATACAGGGAGTGGGGCCAACGTCCTGACTTTC	CASSYTGSGANVLTF
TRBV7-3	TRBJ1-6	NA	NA	TGTGCCAGCAGCTTAAATCGCGCGGGGAACTCACCCCTCCACTTT	CASSLNRAGNSPLHF
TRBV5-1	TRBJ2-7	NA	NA	TGCGCCAGCAGCTTGGAGTACGAGCAGTACTTC	CASSLEYEQYF
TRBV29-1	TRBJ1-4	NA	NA	TGCAGCGTATTAGGGGGGTCACCTAATGAAAAACTGTTTTTT	CSVLGGSPNEKLFF
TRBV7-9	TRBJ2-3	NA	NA	TGTGCCAGCGGATCGCTCCGATGGTCTACAGATACGCAGTATTTT	CASGSLRWSTDTQYF
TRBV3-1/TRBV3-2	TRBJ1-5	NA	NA	TGTGCCAGCAGCCAAGGTGGGCTCGGGTATGGACAGCCCCAGCATTTT	CASSQGGLGYGQPQHF
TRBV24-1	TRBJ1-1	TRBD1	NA	TGTGCCACCAGTGGCGCCTCCGGGACAGAGAACACTGAAGCTTTCTTT	CATSGASGTENTEAFF
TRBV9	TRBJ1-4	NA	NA	TGTGCCAGCAGCTTCCGGGGGACAACTAATGAAAAACTGTTTTTT	CASSFRGTTNEKLFF
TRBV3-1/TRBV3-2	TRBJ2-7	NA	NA	TGTGCCAGCAGCCTGGGGCGGGGAGCCTACGAGCAGTACTTC	CASSLGRGAYEQYF
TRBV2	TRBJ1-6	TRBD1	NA	TGTGCCAGCAGTGAAGCTGGGACAGAGAATAATTCACCCCTCCACTTT	CASSEAGTENNSPLHF
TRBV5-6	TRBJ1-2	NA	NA	TGTGCCAGCAGCTTGTGGGGGGAAGGCTACACCTTC	CASSLWGEGYTF
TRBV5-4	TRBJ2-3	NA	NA	TGTGCCAGCAGCGGGGGCTACCAAGCCACAGATACGCAGTATTTT	CASSGGYQATDTQYF
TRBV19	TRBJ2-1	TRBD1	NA	TGTGCCAGTACCCCAGGGGGTGAGCAGTTCTTC	CASTPGGEQFF
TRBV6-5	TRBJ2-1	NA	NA	TGTGCCAGCAGTCCGGGGAATGAGCAGTTCTTC	CASSPGNEQFF
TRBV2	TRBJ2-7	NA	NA	TGTGCCAGCAGTAGCTCCTACGAGCAGTACTTC	CASSSSYEQYF
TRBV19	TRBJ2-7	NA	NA	TGTGCCAGTAAACTGGCGGTAGCTTCCTACGAGCAGTACTTC	CASKLAVASYEQYF
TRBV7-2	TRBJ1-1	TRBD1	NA	TGTGCCAGCAGCTTAGACAGGGGTCGCTCTGAAGCTTTCTTT	CASSLDRGRSEAFF
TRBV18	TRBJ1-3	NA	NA	TGTGCCAGCTCACGGCCCCCTGGTCGGTCTTATGGTTTT	CASSRPPGRSYGF
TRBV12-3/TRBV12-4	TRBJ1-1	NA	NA	TGTGCCAGCATGGTACGGACCGAAGCTTTCTTT	CASMVRTEAFF
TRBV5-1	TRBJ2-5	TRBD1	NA	TGCGCCAGCAGCTTTCAGAGGGGGCTAGGAGAGACCCAGTACTTC	CASSFQRGLGETQYF
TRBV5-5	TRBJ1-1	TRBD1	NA	TGTGCCAGCAGCACGCAGGGGGACACTGAAGCTTTCTTT	CASSTQGDTEAFF
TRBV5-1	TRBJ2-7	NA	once	TGCGCCAGCAGCTTAGACATTCCCGACGAGCAGTACTTC	CASSLDIPDEQYF
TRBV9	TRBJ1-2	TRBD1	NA	TGTGCCAGCAGCCAGACAGGGATTCCCCATGGCTACACCTTC	CASSQTGIPHGYTF
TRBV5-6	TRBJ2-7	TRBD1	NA	TGTGCCAGCAGCTTCGGGACAGGAGCCTACGAGCAGTACTTC	CASSFGTGAYEQYF
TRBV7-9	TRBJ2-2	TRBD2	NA	TGTGCCAGCAGCTTATCGCTAGCGGGGGGGTTAAACACCGGGGAGCTGTTTTTT	CASSLSLAGGLNTGELFF
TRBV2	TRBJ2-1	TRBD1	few	TGTGCCAGCAGTGAAGGAAACAGGGGCCATTCCTACAATGAGCAGTTCTTC	CASSEGNRGHSYNEQFF
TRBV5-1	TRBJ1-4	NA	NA	TGCGCCAGCAGCTTGACGGGGGGAAAACTGTTTTTT	CASSLTGGKLFF
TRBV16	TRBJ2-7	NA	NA	TGTGCCAGCAGCCAAACTGTACTACGAGGGCAGTACTTC	CASSQTVLRGQYF
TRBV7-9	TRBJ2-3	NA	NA	TGTGCCAGCAGCCCAGGAGCGGGCCCCACAGATACGCAGTATTTT	CASSPGAGPTDTQYF
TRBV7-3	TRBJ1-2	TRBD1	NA	TGTGCCAGCAGTGAGGTTCCGGGACAGGGTATAGGTGGCTACACCTTC	CASSEVPGQGIGGYTF
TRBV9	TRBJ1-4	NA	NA	TGTGCCAGCAGCGTGACAGGTCTTAATGAAAAACTGTTTTTT	CASSVTGLNEKLFF
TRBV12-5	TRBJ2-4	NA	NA	TGTGCTAGTGGCCGTGTCGAGGGAGTATCAAACATTCAGTACTTC	CASGRVEGVSNIQYF
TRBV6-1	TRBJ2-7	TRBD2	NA	TGTGCCAGCAGTGAACGTCGGCTAGCGGGAAGGTACGAGCAGTACTTC	CASSERRLAGRYEQYF
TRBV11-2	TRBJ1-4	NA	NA	TGTGCCAGCAGCGGGCAGGGTGGGGAAAAACTGTTTTTT	CASSGQGGEKLFF
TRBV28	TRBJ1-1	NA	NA	TGTGCCAGCGGGCGAGCTTTCTTT	CASGRAFF
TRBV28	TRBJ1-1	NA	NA	TGTGCCAGCAGGCCCGTCTCGAACACTGAAGCTTTCTTT	CASRPVSNTEAFF
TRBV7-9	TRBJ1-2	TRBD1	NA	TGTGCCAGCAGCTTAGGGGGGGACAGACAAAACTATGGCTACACCTTC	CASSLGGDRQNYGYTF
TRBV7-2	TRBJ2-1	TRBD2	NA	TGTGCCAGCAGCAAACCCCATAGCGGGGGGGCTCGAAATGAGCAGTTCTTC	CASSKPHSGGARNEQFF
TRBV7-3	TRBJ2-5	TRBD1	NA	TGTGCCAGCAGTTCAGGGGGGACCCAGTACTTC	CASSSGGTQYF
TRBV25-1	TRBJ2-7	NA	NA	TGTGCCAGCAGTGAATATACAGGAACCTACGAGCAGTACTTC	CASSEYTGTYEQYF
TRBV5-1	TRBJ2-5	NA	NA	TGCGCCAGCAGCTTGATCGCCCAAGAGACCCAGTACTTC	CASSLIAQETQYF
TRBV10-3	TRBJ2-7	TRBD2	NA	TGTGCCATCAGACCCGGGACTAGCGGCTACGAGCAGTACTTC	CAIRPGTSGYEQYF
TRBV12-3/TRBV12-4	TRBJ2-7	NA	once	TGTGCCAGCGGGAGGAACGGGCTTAGCGAGCAGTACTTC	CASGRNGLSEQYF
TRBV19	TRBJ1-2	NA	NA	TGTGCCAGTAGATCGGACGGGACATACTATGGCTACACCTTC	CASRSDGTYYGYTF
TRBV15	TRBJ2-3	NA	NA	TGTGCCACCAGCAGAGGAAGTAATAGACGAGATACGCAGTATTTT	CATSRGSNRRDTQYF
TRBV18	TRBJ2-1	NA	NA	TGTGCCAGCTCACCACCAGGTTACAATGAGCAGTTCTTC	CASSPPGYNEQFF
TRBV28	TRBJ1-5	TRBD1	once	TGTGCCAGCAGCCCGAAGGGACAGGTGGAGAATCAGCCCCAGCATTTT	CASSPKGQVENQPQHF
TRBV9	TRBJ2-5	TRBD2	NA	TGTGCCAGCAGCGCCGACCCGGGGGGAGGAGAGACCCAGTACTTC	CASSADPGGGETQYF
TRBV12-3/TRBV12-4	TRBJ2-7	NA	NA	TGTGCCAGCAGTTTAAACAAACACGAGCAGTACTTC	CASSLNKHEQYF
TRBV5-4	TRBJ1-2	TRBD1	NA	TGTGCCAGCAGCCAACAACAGGGGATCCCCTATGGCTACACCTTC	CASSQQQGIPYGYTF
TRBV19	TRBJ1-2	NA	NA	TGTGCCAGCGAACCAGGATCCAGCTATGGCTACACCTTC	CASEPGSSYGYTF